Listed below are T cell receptor beta chains from one sample, sequenced in a study of post-analysis software for immune sequencing data. Each CDR3 protein gets one entry after TCRdb re-called the PCR reads with MiXCR. The sample shows hundreds of thousands of distinct CDR3 sequences, approximately 38% of them seen only once. Sequencing used blood. Receptors originate from a girl aged 10-17 years with multiple sclerosis. CDR3s include the opening cysteine and the closing phenylalanine or tryptophan. The D gene is left open where the match is weak. For some rows the clone size is stated as once, few or many, or as a class when expanded; others skip it.

D gene: -
J gene: TRBJ2-7
V gene: TRBV7-9
CDR3 length: 13
clone size: once
CDR3 DNA: TGTGCCAGCAGCTTCGGGACACAGGACGAGCAGTACTTC
CDR3 protein: CASSFGTQDEQYF

D gene: -
J gene: TRBJ1-2
V gene: TRBV5-1
CDR3 length: 15
clone size: few
CDR3 DNA: TGCGCCAGCAGCCTTTACGACAGTAAACTTAATGGCTACACCTTC
CDR3 protein: CASSLYDSKLNGYTF

D gene: -
J gene: TRBJ2-7
V gene: TRBV6-5
CDR3 length: 14
clone size: -
CDR3 DNA: TGTGCCAGCAGTTACGGATTCGCAGGGAACGAGCAGTACTTC
CDR3 protein: CASSYGFAGNEQYF

D gene: -
J gene: TRBJ2-7
V gene: TRBV6-1
CDR3 length: 12
clone size: -
CDR3 DNA: TGTGCCAGCAGTGCCGACAGGTCCGAGCAGTACTTC
CDR3 protein: CASSADRSEQYF

D gene: -
J gene: TRBJ2-7
V gene: TRBV5-1
CDR3 length: 15
clone size: few
CDR3 DNA: TGCGCCAGCAGCTTGGCGGGGGAAAGCTCCTACGAGCAGTACTTC
CDR3 protein: CASSLAGESSYEQYF

D gene: -
J gene: TRBJ1-2
V gene: TRBV4-1
CDR3 length: 13
clone size: -
CDR3 DNA: TGCGCCAGCAGGGTGGGACCATCGAGGGGCTACACCTTC
CDR3 protein: CASRVGPSRGYTF

D gene: -
J gene: TRBJ1-5
V gene: TRBV12-3/TRBV12-4
CDR3 length: 12
clone size: -
CDR3 DNA: TGTGCCAGCAGTCTCAGGAATCAGCCCCAGCATTTT
CDR3 protein: CASSLRNQPQHF

D gene: TRBD1
J gene: TRBJ2-2
V gene: TRBV24-1
CDR3 length: 16
clone size: -
CDR3 DNA: TGTGCCACCAGTAACCCGGGACAGGGTGGCACCGGGGAGCTGTTTTTT
CDR3 protein: CATSNPGQGGTGELFF

D gene: -
J gene: TRBJ2-2
V gene: TRBV11-1
CDR3 length: 11
clone size: few
CDR3 DNA: TGTGCCAGCAGCTTTTACGGGGAGCTGTTTTTT
CDR3 protein: CASSFYGELFF

D gene: -
J gene: TRBJ1-1
V gene: TRBV27
CDR3 length: 13
clone size: -
CDR3 DNA: TGTGCCAGCAGTTTATATAGAAACACTGAAGCTTTCTTT
CDR3 protein: CASSLYRNTEAFF

D gene: TRBD2
J gene: TRBJ2-1
V gene: TRBV20-1
CDR3 length: 14
clone size: -
CDR3 DNA: TGCAGTGCGCTGACTAGCGGGGGGAACAATGAGCAGTTCTTC
CDR3 protein: CSALTSGGNNEQFF

D gene: -
J gene: TRBJ1-5
V gene: TRBV5-1
CDR3 length: 14
clone size: few
CDR3 DNA: TGCGCCAGCAGGGAGGGATTTAGCAATCAGCCCCAGCATTTT
CDR3 protein: CASREGFSNQPQHF

D gene: -
J gene: TRBJ2-5
V gene: TRBV20-1
CDR3 length: 14
clone size: -
CDR3 DNA: TGCAGTGCTAGATACAGGGCCCGCCAAGAGACCCAGTACTTC
CDR3 protein: CSARYRARQETQYF

D gene: -
J gene: TRBJ2-3
V gene: TRBV20-1
CDR3 length: 14
clone size: -
CDR3 DNA: TGCAGTGCCCCTAGGGGGGGGGGCACAGATACGCAGTATTTT
CDR3 protein: CSAPRGGGTDTQYF

D gene: -
J gene: TRBJ2-7
V gene: TRBV15
CDR3 length: 17
clone size: -
CDR3 DNA: TGTGCCACCAGCAGCTTCGTCGACGGGGGCACAATCTACGAGCAGTACTTC
CDR3 protein: CATSSFVDGGTIYEQYF

D gene: -
J gene: TRBJ2-7
V gene: TRBV12-3/TRBV12-4
CDR3 length: 15
clone size: many
CDR3 DNA: TGTGCCAGCAGTTCATCACCGGGACGGTTGTCCGAGCAGTACTTC
CDR3 protein: CASSSSPGRLSEQYF

D gene: TRBD2
J gene: TRBJ2-3
V gene: TRBV6-1
CDR3 length: 18
clone size: -
CDR3 DNA: TGTGCCAGCAGTGCCCCTGGGGGGCTAGCGGGGTTCACAGATACGCAGTATTTT
CDR3 protein: CASSAPGGLAGFTDTQYF

D gene: -
J gene: TRBJ1-5
V gene: TRBV20-1
CDR3 length: 13
clone size: few
CDR3 DNA: TGCAGTGCTAGGGCTTACAGGAATCAGCCCCAGCATTTT
CDR3 protein: CSARAYRNQPQHF

D gene: TRBD1
J gene: TRBJ2-5
V gene: TRBV20-1
CDR3 length: 14
clone size: -
CDR3 DNA: TGCAGTGCTAGCGCCGGACAGGGTAGCGAGACCCAGTACTTC
CDR3 protein: CSASAGQGSETQYF

D gene: -
J gene: TRBJ2-3
V gene: TRBV7-8
CDR3 length: 12
clone size: -
CDR3 DNA: TGTGCCAGCAGCTTAGGGTGGGGTACGCAGTATTTT
CDR3 protein: CASSLGWGTQYF